These T cell receptor beta chains were read from a single sample in a study of T cell repertoires in cytomegalovirus infection. TCRdb ran MiXCR on the reads and lists one entry per CDR3 protein. Found here are fewer than 400,000 distinct CDR3 sequences, around a sixth of them singletons; the top ten hold roughly 8.7%. The sequenced sample was PBMCs. These receptors all come from a human donor in good health (CMV status not recorded). Some clones in this sample may be carry-over from other donors' samples. The CDR3 runs from the conserved cysteine through the conserved F or W. D genes are given only for firm matches. Expanded clones get a size class; other rows say once, few or many, or leave the size out.

J gene | D gene | V gene | clone size | CDR3 DNA | CDR3 protein
TRBJ1-5 | TRBD1 | TRBV4-1 | NA | TGCGCCAGCAGCCAAGTCCCAGGGGGGGGACGCTATAGCAATCAGCCCCAGCATTTT | CASSQVPGGGRYSNQPQHF
TRBJ2-7 | TRBD1 | TRBV7-2 | many | TGTGCCAGCAGCTTCTCGACAGGGGCCTCCTACGAGCAGTACTTC | CASSFSTGASYEQYF
TRBJ2-7 | NA | TRBV6-6 | few | TGTGCCAGCAGATCCTACAGTAATCGCGAGGTTCAGCAGTACTTC | CASRSYSNREVQQYF
TRBJ2-1 | TRBD2 | TRBV12-3/TRBV12-4 | few | TGTGCCAGCAGGCCCGGGGGGGAGAATGAGCAGTTCTTC | CASRPGGENEQFF
TRBJ2-2 | NA | TRBV6-2/TRBV6-3 | NA | TGTGCCAGCAGTTACTCGAGAACGGGTATCGGGGAGCTGTTTTTT | CASSYSRTGIGELFF
TRBJ1-5 | NA | TRBV7-2 | many | TGTGCCAGCAGCTTAGCTACAGTCAATCAGCCCCAGCATTTT | CASSLATVNQPQHF
TRBJ2-2 | NA | TRBV29-1 | NA | TGCAGCGTTGTTTCTCACCTGAACACCGGGGAGCTGTTTTTT | CSVVSHLNTGELFF
TRBJ1-6 | NA | TRBV5-4 | many | TGTGCCAGCAGCGACAGCTCCTATAATTCACCCCTCCACTTT | CASSDSSYNSPLHF
TRBJ2-1 | TRBD1 | TRBV2 | NA | TGTGCCAGCACCGAGCAGGGGGAGAACAATGAGCAGTTCTTC | CASTEQGENNEQFF
TRBJ1-5 | TRBD1 | TRBV19 | many | TGTGCCAGTAGTCCACAGGGGGGTTGGAGCAATCAGCCCCAGCATTTT | CASSPQGGWSNQPQHF